These 30 T cell receptor beta chains share one sample of origin, sequenced in a study of blood T cell repertoires in COVID-19. TCRdb's table, derived via immunoSEQ multiplex PCR, lists solely in-frame clones and lacks some. The table includes approximately 300,000 clones, around 90% detected once. The sequenced sample consisted of PBMCs or T cells enriched from blood (not recorded which). The source of these receptors is a woman younger than 45 who had recovered from COVID-19.

The chain uses TRBV9 and TRBJ1-2; possibly TRBD1 for D (5 bases). Trimming removed 0 bases at V and 0 bases at J, with 21 bases between. The germline gives CDR1 SGDLS, CDR2 YYNGEE. This CDR3 region has 19 residues. The CDR3 region is CASSVGSGPHPTPNYGYTF. The CDR3 bases are TGTGCCAGCAGCGTAGGTTCAGGGCCTCACCCCACACCTAACTATGGCTACACCTTC.

DNA of the CDR3: TGTGCCAGCTCACCCCCGGGGGAGGGGCCAGATACGCAGTATTTT. Protein sequence: CASSPPGEGPDTQYF. The rearrangement uses TRBV18 and TRBJ2-3; TRBD2 matches at 7 bases. Trimming at V came to 3 bases and at J to 4 bases, leaving 7 bases not matched to a gene. From germline, CDR1 is KGHSH and CDR2 LQKENI. The CDR3 length is 15 residues.

This chain connects TRBV7-3 to TRBJ1-2, with D perhaps matching TRBD1 (5 bases). V shed 3 bases and J shed 0 bases, with 8 bases lying between them. This CDR3 contains 14 residues. The germline gives CDR1 SGHTA, CDR2 FQGTGA. CDR3 nucleotide sequence: TGTGCCAGCAGCTTGGGGGGAGCTAACTATGGCTACACCTTC. Its protein is CASSLGGANYGYTF.

The chain uses TRBV25-1 and TRBJ1-2; D call uncertain. The V end lost 1 base, the J end lost 7 bases, and 10 bases lay between the germline ends. There are 13 residues in the CDR3. Germline V gives CDR1 MGHDK, CDR2 SYGVNS. The CDR3 DNA sequence: TGTGCCAGCAGTGAATTGAACGCGGGTGGCTACACCTTC. It encodes CASSELNAGGYTF.

This sequence joins TRBV7-2 and TRBJ2-7; 9 bases fit TRBD1. Trimming took 5 bases from V and 6 from J; bases not matched to a gene: 8. Per germline, CDR1 SGHTA and CDR2 FQGNSA. The CDR3 has 14 amino acids. CDR3 DNA sequence: TGTGCCAGCAGCCCCGGGACAGGGTTGAGCGAGCAGTACTTC. Its translation is CASSPGTGLSEQYF.

The chain links TRBV6-6 to TRBJ1-2; maybe TRBD1 (6 bases). The germline CDR1 and CDR2 sequences are MNHNY and SVGAGI (reference sequence). The CDR3 length is 14 residues. The V and J ends lost 2 bases and 6 bases respectively, with 13 bases between them. The CDR3 here is CASSYEGQGHGYTF. In DNA, the CDR3 is TGTGCCAGCAGTTACGAGGGGCAGGGGCATGGCTACACCTTC.

This sequence joins TRBV20-1 and TRBJ1-2; 7 nucleotides agree with TRBD1. Germline trimming cut 4 bases from V and 6 bases from J; bases unmatched to any gene: 2. Germline CDR1 reads DFQATT; CDR2 reads SNEGSKA (reference sequence). The CDR3 runs to 11 residues. CDR3 in amino acids: CSATDRDGYTF. The CDR3 bases are TGCAGTGCTACAGACAGGGATGGCTACACCTTC.

The J gene is TRBJ1-2, the V gene TRBV5-6; 8 bases are shared with TRBD1. The V segment lost 0 bases and the J segment 4 bases; nucleotides outside the gene matches: 17. In germline, CDR1 is SGHDT, CDR2 YYEEEE. The length of the CDR3 is 19 residues. CDR3 nucleotides: TGTGCCAGCAGCTTGGACTCATGGACAGGGATTGGAACTAGCTATGGCTACACCTTC. Translation gives CASSLDSWTGIGTSYGYTF.

The rearrangement links TRBV2 to TRBJ1-2, with 7 nucleotides matching TRBD1. In germline, CDR1 is SNHLY, CDR2 FYNNEI. The ends lost 2 bases at V and 4 bases at J; junction bases unmatched: 10. The CDR3 is 16 residues long. The CDR3 DNA reads TGTGCCAGCAGTGAATTTCTAGGGGGCACAATCTATGGCTACACCTTC. Translating it yields CASSEFLGGTIYGYTF.

This chain links TRBV5-1 with TRBJ1-6; maybe TRBD1 (5 bases). There are 16 residues in the CDR3. V dropped 3 bases and J dropped 8 bases, with 18 bases sitting between them. From germline, CDR1 is SGHRS and CDR2 YFSETQ. The CDR3: CASSWAPGGGDSPLHF. CDR3 coding DNA: TGCGCCAGCAGCTGGGCCCCCGGGGGTGGAGATTCACCCCTCCACTTT.

The chain employs TRBV3-1 (or the pseudogene TRBV3-2) and TRBJ2-7; TRBD1 matches at 9 bases. This CDR3 has 12 amino acids. CDR1 and CDR2 from the germline V gene are LGHDT and YNNKEL (reference sequence). J lost 6 bases, V lost 7 bases, and 4 bases had no gene match. The CDR3 DNA reads TGTGCCAGCAAACAGGGGGCGGGCGAGCAGTACTTC. It yields the protein CASKQGAGEQYF.

This clone was observed a single time. The V gene is TRBV7-9, the J gene TRBJ1-2, with 11 nucleotides matching TRBD1. The CDR3 totals 12 residues. Looked up from germline, CDR1 is SEHNR and CDR2 is FQNEAQ (reference sequence). Trimming at V came to 4 bases and at J to 14 bases, leaving 6 bases not matched to a gene. CDR3 sequence reads: CASSYGQGARTF. In DNA form, the CDR3 reads TGTGCCAGCAGCTACGGACAGGGGGCACGGACCTTC.

The rearrangement uses TRBV30 and TRBJ1-2; the match to TRBD1 covers 9 bases. Losses at the gene ends were 1 base for V and 5 bases for J; bases not matched to a gene: 14. The CDR3 runs to 17 residues. Per the germline V gene, CDR1 is GTSNPN and CDR2 is SVGIG (reference sequence). The chain's CDR3 is CAWSGPRRDREGYGYTF. CDR3 DNA: TGTGCCTGGAGTGGACCCCGCCGGGACAGGGAGGGGTATGGCTACACCTTC.

The chain links TRBV30 to TRBJ2-1, with D unresolved. This CDR3 contains 11 residues. Germline CDR1 and CDR2: GTSNPN and SVGIG (reference sequence). Trimming took off 3 bases at V and 7 bases at J, with 7 bases between the two ends. The DNA of the CDR3 is TGTGCCTGGAGCCCACAAAATGAGCAGTTCTTC. The encoded protein is CAWSPQNEQFF.

The J gene is TRBJ1-5, the V gene TRBV2; 7 bases agree with TRBD1. Germline V gene data show CDR1 as SNHLY and CDR2 as FYNNEI. The CDR3 is 13 residues long. Trimming removed 4 bases from V and 9 bases from J; junction bases left unmatched: 6. CDR3 nucleotides: TGTGCCAGCAGTGCAGGGGGGACTGGGCCCCAGCATTTT. It codes for CASSAGGTGPQHF.

The chain is built from TRBV5-6 and TRBJ1-2; TRBD1 matches 12 bases. The germline V gene encodes CDR1 SGHDT and CDR2 YYEEEE. The junction had 4 bases not matched to a gene; V was cut back by 3 bases and J by 4 bases. The CDR3 is 15 amino acids. CDR3 region: CASSSPGQGAYGYTF. In DNA form, the CDR3 reads TGTGCCAGCAGCTCACCGGGACAGGGGGCCTATGGCTACACCTTC.

The chain has TRBV5-8 and TRBJ2-1; D possibly corresponds to TRBD1 (5 bases). V dropped 7 bases and J dropped 5 bases, with 10 bases sitting between them. CDR1 and CDR2 (germline): SGHTS, YDEGEE. CDR3 length: 12 amino acids. CDR3: CASGVTDNEQFF. The DNA of the CDR3 is TGTGCCAGCGGAGTGACAGACAATGAGCAGTTCTTC.

The chain uses TRBV7-2 and TRBJ1-2, with TRBD1 identical over 7 bases. Germline values: CDR1 SGHTA, CDR2 FQGNSA. This CDR3 has 13 amino acids. V was pared by 5 bases and J by 8 bases, with 8 bases of the junction left unmatched. The CDR3 protein is CASSNRQGRGYTF. The CDR3 nucleotides are TGTGCCAGCAGCAACCGACAGGGACGGGGCTACACCTTC.

The chain is built from TRBV13 and TRBJ2-2; D gene ambiguous. Per germline, CDR1 PRHDT and CDR2 FYEKMQ (reference sequence). This CDR3 has 12 amino acids. Deletions cut 6 bases from V and 1 base from J, with 3 bases between. The CDR3 spells CASSLNTGELFF. The CDR3 DNA follows: TGTGCCAGCAGTCTGAACACCGGGGAGCTGTTTTTT.

This CDR3 is CASSSTPTNTQYF. CDR3 bases: TGTGCCAGCAGTTCCACTCCCACGAATACGCAGTATTTT. This chain uses TRBV27 with TRBJ2-3; D not certain. Looked up from germline, CDR1 is MNHEY and CDR2 is SMNVEV (reference sequence). This CDR3 is built from 13 residues. The V and J ends lost 4 bases and 7 bases respectively, with 12 bases between them.

The chain has TRBV4-2 and TRBJ1-1; no clear D. V was trimmed by 6 bases and J by 6 bases, leaving 20 bases between them. Germline loops: CDR1 LGHNA, CDR2 YNFKEQ. The CDR3 loop spans 15 amino acids. In DNA form, the CDR3 reads TGTGCCAGCAGTCAACTCCATGCGGAGCTGGCTGAAGCTTTCTTT. It codes for CASSQLHAELAEAFF.

In the case of this clone: At the DNA level, this CDR3 is encoded by other sequences in the same sample as well. This rearrangement joins TRBV6-5 to TRBJ2-7; D is undetermined. The V gene lost 0 bases and the J gene lost 4 bases, with 10 bases spanning the gap. Germline CDR1 reads MNHEY; CDR2 reads SVGAGI. CDR3 length equals 14 residues. The CDR3 nucleotides are TGTGCCAGCAGTTACTCTGGGCAGAGATACGAGCAGTACTTC. This gives the protein CASSYSGQRYEQYF.

The chain carries TRBV6-1 and TRBJ1-5, with TRBD1 identical over 7 bases. From germline, CDR1 is MNHNS and CDR2 SASEGT. The CDR3 totals 18 residues. Losses at the gene ends were 3 bases for V and 3 bases for J; bases not matched to a gene: 14. Here the CDR3 reads CASSDRTGPTSNNQPQHF. The CDR3 nucleotides read TGTGCCAGCAGTGACCGGACAGGCCCCACCTCTAACAATCAGCCCCAGCATTTT.

The V call is TRBV6-4, the J call TRBJ1-5; 7 nucleotides line up with TRBD1. V dropped 0 bases and J dropped 7; count of bases not matched to a gene: 3. The CDR3 is 14 residues long. Germline V gene data show CDR1 as MRHNA and CDR2 as SNTAGT. CDR3 region: CASSDSGTEQPQHF. In DNA, the CDR3 is TGTGCCAGCAGTGACTCAGGGACAGAGCAGCCCCAGCATTTT.

In regard to this clone: Distinct nucleotide sequences in the sample also encode this CDR3. The CDR3 region has the DNA TGCGCCAGCAGTCCAGGGCCCAATCAGCCCCAGCATTTT. It specifies CASSPGPNQPQHF. V usage is TRBV5-1 and J usage is TRBJ1-5, with D possibly being TRBD1 (5 bases). Trimming took 5 bases from V and 3 from J, leaving 9 bases between them. The CDR3 extends over 13 amino acids. Germline CDR1 is SGHRS and CDR2 is YFSETQ.

The chain links TRBV7-2 to TRBJ1-4, with D perhaps TRBD1 (6 bases). Germline V gene sequence: CDR1 SGHTA, CDR2 FQGNSA. V was cut by 1 base and J by 6 bases, with 9 bases left in between. The CDR3 extends over 14 amino acids. The CDR3 spells CASSLDRDHEKLFF. DNA of the CDR3: TGTGCCAGCAGCTTAGACAGGGACCATGAAAAACTGTTTTTT.

This clone showed up just once. Other DNA sequences in this sample translate to the same CDR3. The chain has TRBV18 and TRBJ1-2; D not certain. The CDR3 is 13 amino acids. V lost 2 bases and J lost 0, with 4 bases in between. The germline V gene encodes CDR1 KGHSH and CDR2 LQKENI. The CDR3 nucleotides read TGTGCCAGCTCACCAGACTCTAACTATGGCTACACCTTC. Translating it yields CASSPDSNYGYTF.

For the CDR3, the DNA is TGTGCCAGCAGCATAGGGACTAGCGGGGGGGCCATTGAGCAGTTCTTC. Its protein product is CASSIGTSGGAIEQFF. The chain couples TRBV11-1 to TRBJ2-1; 16 bases are a match to TRBD2. Germline V gene sequence: CDR1 SGHAT, CDR2 FQDESV (reference sequence). Trimming removed 5 bases from V and 9 bases from J; junction bases left unmatched: 7. The CDR3 is 16 amino acids.

V and J are TRBV6-1 and TRBJ2-7; D remains ambiguous. The CDR3 covers 16 residues. V was shortened by 1 base and J by 5 bases, with 18 bases between the two germline ends. Germline loops: CDR1 MNHNS, CDR2 SASEGT. This CDR3 reads CASSEGPGPNPDEQYF. Written as DNA, the CDR3 is TGTGCCAGCAGTGAAGGTCCGGGTCCAAACCCCGACGAGCAGTACTTC.

The chain joins TRBV27 to TRBJ1-2, with D perhaps TRBD1 (6 bases). Germline CDR1 MNHEY, CDR2 SMNVEV (reference sequence). CDR3 length equals 16 residues. Trimming stripped 7 bases from V and 3 bases from J, with 21 bases between. Here the CDR3 reads CASTPLKLGGHYGYTF. The CDR3 DNA reads as TGTGCCAGCACCCCCCTTAAGCTTGGGGGCCACTATGGCTACACCTTC.